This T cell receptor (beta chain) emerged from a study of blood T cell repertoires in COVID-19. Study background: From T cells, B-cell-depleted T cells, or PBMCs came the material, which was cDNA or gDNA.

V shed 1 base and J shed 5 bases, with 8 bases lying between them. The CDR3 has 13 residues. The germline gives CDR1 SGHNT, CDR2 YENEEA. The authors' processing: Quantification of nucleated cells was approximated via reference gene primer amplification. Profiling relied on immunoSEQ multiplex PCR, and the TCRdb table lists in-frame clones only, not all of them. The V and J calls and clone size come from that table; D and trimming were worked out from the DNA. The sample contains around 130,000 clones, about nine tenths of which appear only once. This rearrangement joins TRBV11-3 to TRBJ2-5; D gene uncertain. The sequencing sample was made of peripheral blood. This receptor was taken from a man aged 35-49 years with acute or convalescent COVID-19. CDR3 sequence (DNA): TGTGCCAGCAGCTTAGCCCCCGGGGAGACCCAGTACTTC. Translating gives CASSLAPGETQYF.